This T cell receptor beta chain comes out of a study of T cell clonality in common variable immunodeficiency. Method: immunoSEQ multiplex PCR; TCRdb's copy keeps in-frame clones and lacks some. The sample is made up of some 52,000 clones, none counted only once. This clone was seen more than once but under ten times. Sequencing ends 3 residues short of the CDR3 end; the germline J gene provides the rest. CDR1 is DFQATT and CDR2 is SNEGSKA in the germline V gene (reference sequence). CDR3 length equals 17 residues. V was pared by 4 bases and J by 1 base, with 7 bases of the junction left unmatched. Sequences were obtained from peripheral blood mononuclear cells. The chain is built from TRBV20-1 and TRBJ2-1; 13 bases line up with TRBD2. The clonotype was recovered from a person aged 18 to 69 in good health. The CDR3 loop is CSATGLAGVSSYNEQFF. The sequenced CDR3 bases are TGCAGTGCTACCGGACTAGCGGGAGTCAGTTCCTACAATGAG.